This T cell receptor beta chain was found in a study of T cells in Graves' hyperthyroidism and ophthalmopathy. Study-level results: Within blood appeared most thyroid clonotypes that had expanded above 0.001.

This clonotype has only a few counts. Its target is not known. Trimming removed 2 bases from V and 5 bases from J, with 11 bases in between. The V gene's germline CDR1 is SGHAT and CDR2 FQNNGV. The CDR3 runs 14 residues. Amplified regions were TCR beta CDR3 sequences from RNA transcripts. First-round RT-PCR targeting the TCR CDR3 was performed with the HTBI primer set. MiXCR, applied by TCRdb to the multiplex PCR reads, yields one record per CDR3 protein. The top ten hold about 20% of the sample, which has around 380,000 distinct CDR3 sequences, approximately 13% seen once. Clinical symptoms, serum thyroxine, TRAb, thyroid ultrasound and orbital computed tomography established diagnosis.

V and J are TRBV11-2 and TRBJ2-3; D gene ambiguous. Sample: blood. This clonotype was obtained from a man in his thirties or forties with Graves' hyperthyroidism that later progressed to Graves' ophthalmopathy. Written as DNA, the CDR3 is TGTGCCAGCAGCTTATCCAGGTTTGGAGATACGCAGTATTTT. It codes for CASSLSRFGDTQYF.